This T cell receptor beta chain was sequenced for a study of CD8 T cells in Susac syndrome. This clonotype was recorded once. The V and J ends lost 5 bases and 3 bases, in that order; junction bases with no gene match: 18. Germline V gene lookup returns CDR1 SGHAT and CDR2 FQDESV (reference sequence). This CDR3 is 20 amino acids long. An amount of RNA that ranged from about 0.45 to 1 ug was reverse transcribed with random hexamers. One entry per CDR3 protein, called by TCRdb with MiXCR from the immunoSEQ multiplex PCR reads. The data hold 90,000 to 150,000 distinct CDR3 sequences, with nearly 95% observed a single time.

Specimen: CD4+ T cells from PBMCs. The chain couples TRBV11-1 to TRBJ1-6; 8 bases match TRBD1. The receptor's source is a human donor in good health. The DNA for the CDR3 is TGTGCCAGCAGCCCGCGACGGGGACAGGAGGGGCGATACTATAATTCACCCCTCCACTTT. Its translation is CASSPRRGQEGRYYNSPLHF.